A selection of T cell receptor beta chains follows, all from one sample in a study of blood T cell repertoires in COVID-19. Measured with immunoSEQ multiplex PCR; TCRdb has only the in-frame clones, and not every one. The table has 310,000 or so clones, about 85% seen once; the top ten hold approximately 5%. Sample: PBMCs or T cells enriched from blood (not recorded which). All receptors come from a woman under 40 who had recovered from COVID-19. Each CDR3 is given with its conserved first and last residue.

J gene,V gene,CDR3 protein
TRBJ1-4,TRBV2,CASTRNEKLFF
TRBJ1-4,TRBV5-6,CASSLIRGSGKRNEKLFF
TRBJ2-1,TRBV5-4,CASSPKASGGFEQFF
TRBJ1-2,TRBV5-5,CASRGTALNYGYTF
TRBJ2-7,TRBV7-6,CASSLGSGDRGEQYF
TRBJ1-1,TRBV6-5,CASSYQGQLPEAFF
TRBJ1-1,TRBV18,CASRTGTGEYTEAFF
TRBJ1-1,TRBV6-5,CASSPDRGDTEAFF
TRBJ1-1,TRBV19,CASRPAGGVRQMNTEAFF
TRBJ1-1,TRBV5-6,CASSSAQEAFF
TRBJ1-3,TRBV30,CAWSKGSGNTIYF
TRBJ1-2,TRBV30,CAWMLQGGPRYGYTF
TRBJ2-5,TRBV6-5,CASSRRSQETQYF
TRBJ2-2,TRBV2,CASSAPRQGASGELFF
TRBJ1-2,TRBV5-1,CASSLGAANYGYTF
TRBJ1-6,TRBV4-1,CASSPQGSGGIGSPLHF
TRBJ2-7,TRBV6-6,CATRDFSSYEQYF
TRBJ1-1,TRBV18,CASSPPANTEAFF
TRBJ1-2,TRBV7-9,CASSSRQMTNYGYTF
TRBJ2-5,TRBV5-4,CASGERGLVQETQYF
TRBJ1-2,TRBV7-9,CASSSGHTNYGYTF
TRBJ1-4,TRBV19,CASRKGRGNEKLFF
TRBJ2-7,TRBV7-8,CASSSFGTGANEQYF
TRBJ2-7,TRBV7-2,CASSPRGGAPHEQYF